Each of the 18 T cell receptor beta chains below was sequenced from the same sample in a study of control samples from healthy donors and cancer patients. Data came from immunoSEQ multiplex PCR; TCRdb stores just in-frame clones and leaves some out. Among under 150,000 clones, about 93% were seen once, and the ten largest hold under 2%. Source material: PBMCs. The receptors come from a man aged 45-60 years with head and neck cancer.

This chain uses TRBV30 with TRBJ1-1; D is uncertain. There are 13 residues in the CDR3. In germline, CDR1 is GTSNPN, CDR2 SVGIG (reference sequence). The germline V and J ends were trimmed by 2 bases and 6 bases, with 13 bases remaining between them. The CDR3 coding sequence is TGTGCCTGGAGTCACCATCTGGGTCCTGAAGCTTTCTTT. The encoded protein is CAWSHHLGPEAFF.

The chain combines TRBV28 with TRBJ1-1; TRBD1 agrees at 7 bases. The germline gives CDR1 MDHEN, CDR2 SYDVKM. CDR3 length: 21 amino acids. Unmatched junction bases numbered 22, after V lost 3 bases and J lost 0 bases. This CDR3 reads CASSFLVIKVRDRDMNTEAFF. The CDR3, as DNA: TGTGCCAGCAGTTTCCTCGTTATTAAGGTGCGGGACAGAGATATGAACACTGAAGCTTTCTTT.

The genes are TRBV30 and TRBJ1-5; D not resolved. The CDR3 has 13 amino acids. Trimming pared 0 bases from V and 6 bases from J, leaving 9 bases between. Germline V CDR1 and CDR2: GTSNPN, SVGIG (reference sequence). The CDR3 nucleotides read TGTGCCTGGAGTGTAGAAGGAGTTCAGCCCCAGCATTTT. It encodes CAWSVEGVQPQHF.

This clone was recorded once. V gene TRBV19 combines with J gene TRBJ1-2, with a tentative D call TRBD1 (5 bases). The CDR3 has 13 amino acids. Looked up from germline, CDR1 is LNHDA and CDR2 is SQIVND (reference sequence). The V gene lost 5 bases and the J gene lost 2 bases, with 9 bases spanning the gap. The CDR3 loop reads CASSGGENYGYTF. In nucleotides, the CDR3 is TGTGCCAGTAGTGGGGGGGAGAACTATGGCTACACCTTC.

This chain uses TRBV5-6 with TRBJ1-4; perhaps TRBD1 as D (5 bases). CDR1 SGHDT and CDR2 YYEEEE come from the germline V gene. The CDR3 has 14 amino acids. Trimming stripped 4 bases from V and 5 bases from J, with 12 bases between. CDR3 protein: CASSVGTGNEKLFF. The DNA of the CDR3 is TGTGCCAGCAGCGTCGGGACGGGGAATGAAAAACTGTTTTTT.

The rearrangement uses TRBV5-1 and TRBJ1-2, with 9 bases identical to TRBD1. Germline V CDR1 and CDR2: SGHRS, YFSETQ. The V and J ends lost 4 bases and 11 bases, in that order; junction bases with no gene match: 9. This CDR3 is 13 amino acids long. This chain's CDR3 is CASSASGTGLYTF. In nucleotides, the CDR3 is TGCGCCAGCAGCGCCTCCGGGACAGGGTTGTACACCTTC. Using reference TRBV5-1 and TRBJ1-2 for the parts outside the CDR3, the full variable domain is KAGVTQTPRYLIKTRGQQVTLSCSPISGHRSVSWYQQTPGQGLQFLFEYFSETQRNKGNFPGRFSGRQFSNSRSEMNVSTLELGDSALYLCASSASGTGLYTFGSGTRLTVV.

The chain is built from TRBV5-6 and TRBJ2-7, with TRBD1 matching over 8 bases. Trimming at V came to 2 bases and at J to 5 bases, leaving 9 bases not matched to a gene. This CDR3 spans 15 amino acids. Germline V gene sequence: CDR1 SGHDT, CDR2 YYEEEE. The CDR3 loop reads CASSLDRTGSDEQYF. CDR3 sequence (DNA): TGTGCCAGCAGCTTAGACAGGACAGGGTCGGACGAGCAGTACTTC. Full variable domain (rest looked up from reference TRBV5-6 and TRBJ2-7): DAGVTQSPTHLIKTRGQQVTLRCSPKSGHDTVSWYQQALGQGPQFIFQYYEEEERQRGNFPDRFSGHQFPNYSSELNVNALLLGDSALYLCASSLDRTGSDEQYFGPGTRLTVT.

This clone was recorded a few times. V gene TRBV18 combines with J gene TRBJ1-6; D ambiguous. This CDR3 has 15 amino acids. The germline V gene encodes CDR1 KGHSH and CDR2 LQKENI. Trimming cost V 0 bases and J 6 bases, with 9 bases left between them. The CDR3 DNA reads TGTGCCAGCTCACCACCAGAGGGCGGTAATTCACCCCTCCACTTT. This encodes CASSPPEGGNSPLHF.

The V call is TRBV5-1, the J call TRBJ2-7, with D unclear. Deletions cut 0 bases from V and 0 bases from J, with 7 bases between. This CDR3 comprises 14 residues. Germline V gives CDR1 SGHRS, CDR2 YFSETQ. CDR3 protein: CASSLAVSSYEQYF. CDR3 nucleotide sequence: TGCGCCAGCAGCTTGGCGGTTTCCTCCTACGAGCAGTACTTC.

The rearrangement links TRBV6-5 to TRBJ2-3; TRBD1 is a possible D gene (6 bases). From germline, CDR1 is MNHEY and CDR2 SVGAGI. V lost 4 bases to trimming and J lost 2 bases, with 13 bases between them. CDR3 size: 15 residues. CDR3 coding DNA: TGTGCCAGCAGTTCCGGACAGAGCTCCACAGATACGCAGTATTTT. It codes for CASSSGQSSTDTQYF.

This clone appeared once. The rearrangement links TRBV28 to TRBJ1-1; no definite D call. From germline, CDR1 is MDHEN and CDR2 SYDVKM. Trimming left V 7 bases short and J 3 bases short, with 18 bases between. The CDR3 extends over 15 amino acids. In nucleotides, the CDR3 is TGTGCCAGCATCCAAGGCGGTGTAGTAGACACTGAAGCTTTCTTT. Amino acid sequence: CASIQGGVVDTEAFF.

The table lists this clone with a count of one. This chain links TRBV5-6 with TRBJ1-1, with D tentatively TRBD1 (6 bases). Germline-derived CDR1 and CDR2 are SGHDT and YYEEEE. This CDR3 comprises 14 residues. The V and J ends lost 0 bases and 5 bases respectively, with 11 bases between them. The CDR3 DNA reads TGTGCCAGCAGCTTGGTTCAGGGGAGGACTGAAGCTTTCTTT. Encoded protein: CASSLVQGRTEAFF. Complete variable domain (other parts from reference TRBV5-6 and TRBJ1-1): DAGVTQSPTHLIKTRGQQVTLRCSPKSGHDTVSWYQQALGQGPQFIFQYYEEEERQRGNFPDRFSGHQFPNYSSELNVNALLLGDSALYLCASSLVQGRTEAFFGQGTRLTVV.

The rearrangement links TRBV19 to TRBJ2-3; perhaps TRBD2 as D (6 bases). Trimming pared 6 bases from V and 1 base from J, leaving 14 bases between. The CDR3 extends over 15 amino acids. Germline CDR1 and CDR2: LNHDA and SQIVND (reference sequence). The CDR3 protein is CASSWAGGGTDTQYF. The CDR3 DNA follows: TGTGCCAGTAGCTGGGCCGGGGGTGGCACAGATACGCAGTATTTT.

V usage is TRBV5-5 and J usage is TRBJ2-7; the D gene is possibly TRBD2 (6 bases). Trimming pared 7 bases from V and 2 bases from J, leaving 16 bases between. Germline loops: CDR1 SGHKS, CDR2 YYEKEE (reference sequence). There are 14 residues in the CDR3. The CDR3 region has the DNA TGTGCCAGCGGGAGGCTCCTAGGGACCTACGAGCAGTACTTC. It encodes CASGRLLGTYEQYF.

V gene TRBV6-2 or TRBV6-3 combines with J gene TRBJ2-4; D possibly corresponds to TRBD1 (6 bases). The CDR3 is made up of 18 amino acids. Trimming shortened V by 2 bases and J by 0 bases, and 17 bases separated the two germline ends. Germline CDR1 reads MNHEY; CDR2 reads SVGEGT. For the CDR3, the DNA is TGTGCCAGCAGTTACCTACAGGGATTGAATCTAGCCAAAAACATTCAGTACTTC. Amino acid sequence: CASSYLQGLNLAKNIQYF.

The V and J genes are TRBV2 and TRBJ1-3; D is ambiguous. CDR1 and CDR2 (germline): SNHLY, FYNNEI. V lost 7 bases and J lost 7, with 14 bases in between. This CDR3 spans 13 amino acids. CDR3: CASIDNLRNTIYF. In nucleotides, the CDR3 is TGTGCCAGCATTGATAATTTGCGGAACACCATATATTTT.

The chain employs TRBV11-1 and TRBJ2-2, with TRBD2 identical over 7 bases. This CDR3 has 16 amino acids. Unmatched junction bases numbered 2, after V lost 1 base and J lost 0 bases. Germline CDR1 SGHAT, CDR2 FQDESV (reference sequence). As DNA, the CDR3 is TGTGCCAGCAGCTTAGTAGCGGGTCCGAACACCGGGGAGCTGTTTTTT. The encoded protein is CASSLVAGPNTGELFF. Combining the CDR3 with reference TRBV11-1 and TRBJ2-2 gives the whole variable domain EAEVAQSPRYKITEKSQAVAFWCDPISGHATLYWYRQILGQGPELLVQFQDESVVDDSQLPKDRFSAERLKGVDSTLKIQPAELGDSAMYLCASSLVAGPNTGELFFGEGSRLTVL.

The CDR3 nucleotides read TGTGCCAGCAGCCTCTCGGGCTACGAGCAGTACTTC. It yields the protein CASSLSGYEQYF. The chain couples TRBV7-9 to TRBJ2-7; D is unclear. Per germline, CDR1 SEHNR and CDR2 FQNEAQ (reference sequence). V was pared by 5 bases and J by 3 bases, with 8 bases between. The CDR3 loop spans 12 amino acids. Complete variable domain (other parts from reference TRBV7-9 and TRBJ2-7): DTGVSQNPRHKITKRGQNVTFRCDPISEHNRLYWYRQTLGQGPEFLTYFQNEAQLEKSRLLSDRFSAERPKGSFSTLEIQRTEQGDSAMYLCASSLSGYEQYFGPGTRLTVT.